These T cell receptor beta chains were read from a single sample in a study of blood T cells in healthy people across ages. TCRdb re-analysed the 5' RACE reads in MiXCR, keeping a single row per CDR3 protein. The sample consists of roughly 900,000 distinct CDR3 sequences, less than 35% of them appearing once. Sequenced sample: blood. The receptors here all came from a woman of 80 years or more in good health. Both conserved end residues are part of each CDR3. D genes are given only for firm matches. Clone size, where shown, is once, few, many, or a class for clones that have expanded.

v_gene	d_gene	abundance	j_gene	CDR3aa	CDR3nt
TRBV28	NA	NA	TRBJ2-1	CASSLRGWQFF	TGTGCCAGCAGTTTACGGGGATGGCAGTTCTTC
TRBV7-2	NA	many	TRBJ2-1	CASSTGLHTGSEQFF	TGTGCCAGCAGCACCGGGTTACACACAGGGAGTGAGCAGTTCTTC
TRBV10-3	NA	NA	TRBJ1-2	CAITEAGGQAYGYTF	TGTGCCATCACCGAGGCGGGGGGGCAGGCCTATGGCTACACCTTC
TRBV12-3/TRBV12-4	NA	few	TRBJ2-2	CASSFSPSTFNTGELFF	TGTGCCAGCAGTTTTTCCCCCTCGACTTTTAACACCGGGGAGCTGTTTTTT
TRBV7-2	NA	many	TRBJ2-6	CASSLSPSNSGANVLTF	TGTGCCAGCAGCTTAAGTCCCTCAAACTCTGGGGCCAACGTCCTGACTTTC
TRBV5-4	TRBD2	many	TRBJ2-7	CASSLEAGGTYEQYF	TGTGCCAGCAGCTTGGAGGCGGGGGGCACCTACGAGCAGTACTTC
TRBV3-1	NA	many	TRBJ2-1	CASSKRTGYEQFF	TGTGCCAGCAGCAAGCGGACGGGCTATGAGCAGTTCTTC
TRBV10-3	NA	few	TRBJ2-7	CAISADYEQYF	TGTGCCATCAGTGCAGACTACGAGCAGTACTTC
TRBV5-1	NA	NA	TRBJ2-7	CASSLADTSYEQYF	TGCGCCAGCAGCTTGGCTGACACGTCCTACGAGCAGTACTTC
TRBV10-3	NA	many	TRBJ1-2	CAISESSGYGYTF	TGTGCCATCAGTGAGTCGTCAGGCTATGGCTACACCTTC
TRBV29-1	NA	few	TRBJ2-7	CSVTQGHEQYF	TGCAGCGTCACCCAAGGGCACGAGCAGTACTTC
TRBV6-5	NA	NA	TRBJ2-3	CASRPLLNSDTQYF	TGTGCCAGCAGGCCCCTACTAAACTCAGATACGCAGTATTTT
TRBV7-7	NA	NA	TRBJ2-3	CASSLPGPFKDTQYF	TGTGCCAGCAGCTTGCCGGGACCTTTTAAGGATACGCAGTATTTT
TRBV6-2/TRBV6-3	TRBD2	few	TRBJ2-1	CASSYSTGRGGSYNEQFF	TGTGCCAGCAGTTACTCGACCGGGCGGGGGGGGTCCTACAATGAGCAGTTCTTC
TRBV6-5	TRBD2	NA	TRBJ2-1	CASSLTGTSEEQFF	TGTGCCAGCAGCCTAACTGGGACTAGTGAGGAGCAGTTCTTC
TRBV7-8	NA	NA	TRBJ1-1	CASSLRIMNTEAFF	TGTGCCAGCAGCTTAAGGATCATGAACACTGAAGCTTTCTTT
TRBV11-2	NA	many	TRBJ2-3	CASSPRLRDTQYF	TGTGCCAGCAGCCCCAGATTGAGGGATACGCAGTATTTT
TRBV7-2	NA	many	TRBJ2-1	CASSLGPGGLYNEQFF	TGTGCCAGCAGCTTAGGACCGGGGGGCCTTTACAATGAGCAGTTCTTC
TRBV2	NA	many	TRBJ2-5	CASSESPRGKETQYF	TGTGCCAGCAGTGAAAGCCCGCGGGGAAAAGAGACCCAGTACTTC
TRBV6-5	NA	few	TRBJ1-1	CASSYSRAQNTEAFF	TGTGCCAGCAGTTACTCTAGGGCCCAGAACACTGAAGCTTTCTTT
TRBV20-1	NA	many	TRBJ2-1	CSARRGASSYNEQFF	TGCAGTGCTAGGCGGGGTGCGAGCTCCTACAATGAGCAGTTCTTC
TRBV11-2	NA	few	TRBJ1-1	CASSFQGSTEAFF	TGTGCCAGCAGCTTTCAGGGATCGACTGAAGCTTTCTTT
TRBV6-2/TRBV6-3	NA	few	TRBJ2-5	CASSAIGQTQYF	TGTGCCAGCAGTGCCATAGGGCAGACCCAGTACTTC
TRBV20-1	NA	many	TRBJ2-7	CSAAAGAHLYEQYF	TGCAGTGCCGCTGCCGGGGCGCACCTTTACGAGCAGTACTTC
TRBV20-1	NA	many	TRBJ1-2	CSAREVEGLYGYTF	TGCAGTGCTAGAGAGGTAGAGGGTCTCTATGGCTACACCTTC
TRBV27	NA	NA	TRBJ1-2	CASSPIGQFGYTF	TGTGCCAGCAGTCCCATTGGACAGTTCGGCTACACCTTC
TRBV10-3	TRBD1	many	TRBJ2-7	CAISESGTGPYEQYF	TGTGCCATCAGTGAGTCTGGGACAGGACCCTACGAGCAGTACTTC
TRBV20-1	NA	few	TRBJ1-2	CSASNLQVNYGYTF	TGCAGTGCTAGTAATCTGCAGGTGAACTATGGCTACACCTTC
TRBV5-6	NA	many	TRBJ2-5	CASSLLRFRAAETQYF	TGTGCCAGCAGCTTGTTGCGATTTAGGGCGGCAGAGACCCAGTACTTC
TRBV6-6	NA	NA	TRBJ1-4	CASSPPIRAGEKLFF	TGTGCCAGCAGTCCACCGATAAGGGCAGGGGAAAAACTGTTTTTT
TRBV7-2	TRBD1	many	TRBJ2-7	CASSPSTGFEQYF	TGTGCCAGCAGCCCCTCGACAGGGTTCGAGCAGTACTTC
TRBV7-2	NA	many	TRBJ2-1	CASSLGGGGDNEQFF	TGTGCCAGCAGCTTAGGGGGAGGGGGGGACAATGAGCAGTTCTTC
TRBV7-9	TRBD1	few	TRBJ1-4	CASSHGQGTEKLFF	TGTGCCAGCAGCCACGGACAGGGGACTGAAAAACTGTTTTTT
TRBV5-4	NA	few	TRBJ1-4	CASSLKQGGEKEKLFF	TGTGCCAGCAGCCTCAAACAGGGAGGGGAAAAGGAAAAACTGTTTTTT
TRBV12-3/TRBV12-4	NA	once	TRBJ2-3	CASSRLRPDTQYF	TGTGCCAGCAGCAGACTGAGACCAGATACGCAGTATTTT